The clone carrying this TCR beta chain has a handful of counts. The antigen is unknown. This sample is drawn from a study of cytomegalovirus exposure and HLA in healthy donors. General study results and limits: Listed as cytomegalovirus-associated were over 150 TCR beta chains. Sequencing likely caused a cluster of highly shared sequence variants. Association of a missense DCLRE1C variant with TCR beta V- and J-gene trimming was reported in a later analysis.

Amplification used 60 Vbeta primers and 13 Jbeta primers. Sequencing was performed with immunoSEQ multiplex PCR; in TCRdb, only in-frame clones are kept and a portion is missing. The table shows 180,000 or so clones, with 82% occurring only once. Donors showed nominal health when sampled, although they likely had unrecorded immune exposures. Germline trimming cut 2 bases from V and 4 bases from J; bases unmatched to any gene: 5. This CDR3 has 15 residues. Germline assignment: CDR1 SGHTA and CDR2 FQGNSA. The sequenced sample was PBMCs. The origin of this receptor is a man aged 40-49 years in good health and CMV-seronegative. The V call is TRBV7-2, the J call TRBJ2-3, with 8 bases matching TRBD2. Here the CDR3 reads CASSLRTGGPDTQYF. The CDR3 region has the DNA TGTGCCAGCAGCTTAAGGACGGGGGGGCCAGATACGCAGTATTTT.